A selection of T cell receptor beta chains follows, all from one sample in a study of cytomegalovirus exposure and HLA in healthy donors. The repertoire was sequenced with immunoSEQ multiplex PCR; TCRdb's copy has only in-frame clones and lacks some. The sample includes roughly 200,000 clones, around 80% of them seen just once. Sequencing used PBMCs. The receptors originated from a middle-aged man in good health and CMV-seronegative. CDR3s include the opening cysteine and the closing phenylalanine or tryptophan. The D gene is left open where the match is weak. Clone size, where shown, is once, few, many, or a class for clones that have expanded.

TRBJ2-3,.,TRBD2,TRBV10-3,TGTGCCCTGGGACTAGCGGGCACAGATACGCAGTATTTT,CALGLAGTDTQYF
TRBJ2-7,.,.,TRBV6-5,TGTGCCAGCAGTTATGGCCAAGGGAGGTCCGAGCAGTACTTC,CASSYGQGRSEQYF
TRBJ1-5,once,TRBD1,TRBV6-1,TGTGCCAGCAGTGAAGTCGGGGGGACAGGGAATCAGCCCCAGCATTTT,CASSEVGGTGNQPQHF
TRBJ1-5,.,.,TRBV10-2,TGCGCCAGCAGTGTGGGAGGGTACGAGCCCCAGCATTTT,CASSVGGYEPQHF
TRBJ2-5,once,TRBD2,TRBV6-5,TGTGCCAGCAGTCCAAGCGGGAGTACGGGGGAGACCCAGTACTTC,CASSPSGSTGETQYF
TRBJ1-2,.,.,TRBV5-4,TGTGCCAGCAGCTGGGCGGGGGAGGGCTACACCTTC,CASSWAGEGYTF
TRBJ1-5,.,.,TRBV7-2,TGTGCCAGCAGCTTATATGGCGGGAATCAGCCCCAGCATTTT,CASSLYGGNQPQHF
TRBJ2-1,.,TRBD2,TRBV7-3,TGTGCCACCGCCGCGGGAGGGCCAAATGAGCAGTTCTTC,CATAAGGPNEQFF
TRBJ1-2,.,.,TRBV6-1,TGTGCCAGCAGTAAAGGGACACAGGACTATGGCTACACCTTC,CASSKGTQDYGYTF
TRBJ1-5,.,TRBD1,TRBV2,TGTGCCAGCAGGGGGACAGGGGGCGAGCCCCAGCATTTT,CASRGTGGEPQHF
TRBJ1-5,.,.,TRBV7-2,TGTGCCAGCAGCTTAGCGCGAGGCCCCCTTCAGCCCCAGCATTTT,CASSLARGPLQPQHF
TRBJ2-7,.,.,TRBV27,TGTGCCAGCAGTTTAGGCCAAACCTACGAGCAGTACTTC,CASSLGQTYEQYF
TRBJ2-7,few,TRBD2,TRBV11-2,TGTGCCAGCAGCGAAGAACCGGGACTAGCGGGCATTCCCTACGAGCAGTACTTC,CASSEEPGLAGIPYEQYF
TRBJ2-2,.,TRBD2,TRBV5-6,TGTGCCAGCAGCTTCCGGACTAGCGGGAGGACCGGGGAGCTGTTTTTT,CASSFRTSGRTGELFF
TRBJ2-7,.,TRBD1,TRBV30,TGTGCCTGGAGCAGGGACAGGGGGCTCTACGAGCAGTACTTC,CAWSRDRGLYEQYF
TRBJ1-2,.,TRBD1,TRBV4-3,TGCGCCAGCAGCCAAGATCAAGGCGGGACAGGAAAGGGCTACACCTTC,CASSQDQGGTGKGYTF
TRBJ2-4,.,.,TRBV18,TGTGCCAGCTCTCCGGCGGGGTTATCGGGTAACATTCAGTACTTC,CASSPAGLSGNIQYF
TRBJ1-5,.,TRBD1,TRBV7-2,TGTGCCAGCAGCTTGACAGGGAACAATCAGCCCCAGCATTTT,CASSLTGNNQPQHF
TRBJ2-2,.,TRBD2,TRBV7-9,TGTGCCAGCAGCTCAGGACTAGCTCCAAACACCGGGGAGCTGTTTTTT,CASSSGLAPNTGELFF
TRBJ1-2,.,TRBD1,TRBV2,TGTGCCAGCAAGTCAGGGGGTCCCACCGAGCCCTATGGCTACACCTTC,CASKSGGPTEPYGYTF
TRBJ2-7,.,TRBD1,TRBV5-1,TGCGCCAGCAGCAGGGACAGGGACTTGTACTTC,CASSRDRDLYF
TRBJ2-7,.,.,TRBV2,TGTGCCAGCAGTGGAGAGGGCACCTACGAGCAGTACTTC,CASSGEGTYEQYF
TRBJ2-1,.,TRBD1,TRBV2,TGTGCCAGTGCCGACAGGGGCACCCTCAATGAGCAGTTCTTC,CASADRGTLNEQFF
TRBJ2-3,.,.,TRBV18,TGTGCCAGCTCACCATTAATTTCGCGGGGAACAGATACGCAGTATTTT,CASSPLISRGTDTQYF
TRBJ1-4,few,.,TRBV6-5,TGTGCCAGCAGGGGGCAGGGAGGGGAAAAACTGTTTTTT,CASRGQGGEKLFF
TRBJ2-7,.,.,TRBV7-9,TGTGCCAGCAGCCTTGGGCAGAGTAATTCCTACGAGCAGTACTTC,CASSLGQSNSYEQYF
TRBJ2-3,.,.,TRBV7-2,TGTGCCAGCAGTCCCCTAAATCCGAATACGCAGTATTTT,CASSPLNPNTQYF
TRBJ2-5,.,.,TRBV10-2,TGCGCCAGCAGCCCCGGGGTAGCGGCCGGGCAAGAGACCCAGTACTTC,CASSPGVAAGQETQYF
TRBJ1-1,.,.,TRBV18,TGTGCCAGCTCACCAGTGGGACTCTCGCTGAACACTGAAGCTTTCTTT,CASSPVGLSLNTEAFF
TRBJ1-2,.,TRBD1,TRBV5-1,TGCGCCAGCAGCCCTGGACAGGGGGCAAACTATGGCTACACCTTC,CASSPGQGANYGYTF
TRBJ2-1,.,TRBD2,TRBV29-1,TGCAGCGTTGCGGGAACCGGGACTAGCATTTCCAATGAGCAGTTCTTC,CSVAGTGTSISNEQFF
TRBJ1-2,once,.,TRBV11-3,TGTGCCAGCAGCCCCAGGGACACTCAGGGCTACACCTTC,CASSPRDTQGYTF
TRBJ2-7,.,TRBD1,TRBV6-1,TGTGCCAGCAGCCCGGGACAGGGGGTATTAGACGAGCAGTACTTC,CASSPGQGVLDEQYF
TRBJ1-2,.,TRBD1,TRBV10-3,TGTGCCATCAGTGAGTCGTGGGTAGGACAGGCCTATGGCTACACCTTC,CAISESWVGQAYGYTF
TRBJ1-1,.,TRBD1,TRBV6-5,TGTGCCAGCAGTTACCCTGGGACAGGGGGCACCAAGGTGGCCTTT,CASSYPGTGGTKVAF
TRBJ2-7,.,.,TRBV7-2,TGTGCCAGCAGCCCAACAGGGAGTTACGAGCAGTACTTC,CASSPTGSYEQYF
TRBJ2-2,.,TRBD2,TRBV7-3,TGTGCCAGCAGCCCGGGGGGAGCTTACACCGGGGAGCTGTTTTTT,CASSPGGAYTGELFF
TRBJ2-1,.,.,TRBV7-2,TGTGCCAGCAGCTTAAACTTCAACTCCTACAATGAGCAGTTCTTC,CASSLNFNSYNEQFF
TRBJ2-7,once,TRBD1,TRBV12-5,TGTGCTAGTGGTTTCAACCGGGACAGGGTCCCCTACGAGCAGTACTTC,CASGFNRDRVPYEQYF
TRBJ2-5,.,.,TRBV11-1,TGTGCCAGCAGCTTTAAAGAGACCCAGTACTTC,CASSFKETQYF
TRBJ1-1,.,.,TRBV14,TGTGCCAGCAGCCAAGGAACGGGGGGCGCGGCTTTCTTT,CASSQGTGGAAFF
TRBJ2-3,.,TRBD2,TRBV6-4,TGTGCCAGCAGTCGACTAGCGCTCGCAGATACGCAGTATTTT,CASSRLALADTQYF
TRBJ2-1,.,.,TRBV27,TGTGCCAGCACCGTCCGAGGCGAGCAGTTCTTC,CASTVRGEQFF
TRBJ1-1,.,TRBD1,TRBV7-8,TGTGCCAGCAGCTTCAGGACAGGGGACCTTGAAGCTTTCTTT,CASSFRTGDLEAFF
TRBJ2-1,.,.,TRBV5-1,TGCGCCAGTAGGGCGGGCTCCTACAATGAGCAGTTCTTC,CASRAGSYNEQFF
TRBJ2-7,.,.,TRBV6-6,TGTGCCAGCAGAGGAGGGCCCTACGAGCAGTACTTC,CASRGGPYEQYF
TRBJ2-7,.,.,TRBV4-1,TGCGCCAGCAGCTCCCGGGGTCGAACCTACGAGCAGTACTTC,CASSSRGRTYEQYF
TRBJ2-1,.,.,TRBV27,TGTGCCAGCAGTTTAGGGCAGGGAAGAGACGAGCAGTTCTTC,CASSLGQGRDEQFF
TRBJ2-7,.,TRBD1,TRBV5-7,TGTGCCAGCAGCTGTCGGGACAGGGGGGGCGAGCAGTACTTC,CASSCRDRGGEQYF
TRBJ2-1,.,TRBD2,TRBV5-4,TGTGCCAGCAGCTTGGGGGGACTAGCGGCTACAACTGAGCAGTTCTTC,CASSLGGLAATTEQFF
TRBJ1-2,.,.,TRBV7-2,TGTGCCAGCAGCCTTCTGTCCTATGGCTACACCTTC,CASSLLSYGYTF
TRBJ2-5,.,TRBD2,TRBV11-2,TGTGCCAGCAGCTACCCCTCTAGCGGGGGTGAGACCCAGTACTTC,CASSYPSSGGETQYF
TRBJ2-3,.,.,TRBV5-4,TGTGCCAGCAGCTTTATGGATACGCAGTATTTT,CASSFMDTQYF